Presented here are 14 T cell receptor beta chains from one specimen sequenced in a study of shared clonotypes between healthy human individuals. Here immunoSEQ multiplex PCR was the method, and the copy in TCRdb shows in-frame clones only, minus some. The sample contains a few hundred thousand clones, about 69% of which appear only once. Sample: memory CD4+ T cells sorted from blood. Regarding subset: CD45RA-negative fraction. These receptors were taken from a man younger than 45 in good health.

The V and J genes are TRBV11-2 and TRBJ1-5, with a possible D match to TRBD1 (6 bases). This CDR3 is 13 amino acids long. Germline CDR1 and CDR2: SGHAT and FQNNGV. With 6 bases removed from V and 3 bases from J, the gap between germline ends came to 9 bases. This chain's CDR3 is CASSTGLNQPQHF. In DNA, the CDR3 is TGTGCCAGCAGTACAGGGCTCAATCAGCCCCAGCATTTT.

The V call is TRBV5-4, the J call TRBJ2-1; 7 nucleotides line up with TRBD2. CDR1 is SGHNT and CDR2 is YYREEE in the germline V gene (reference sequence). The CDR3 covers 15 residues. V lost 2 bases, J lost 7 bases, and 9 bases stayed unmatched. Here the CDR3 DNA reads TGTGCCAGCAGCTTCGTAGCTAGGGAGGGGAATGAGCAGTTCTTC. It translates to CASSFVAREGNEQFF.

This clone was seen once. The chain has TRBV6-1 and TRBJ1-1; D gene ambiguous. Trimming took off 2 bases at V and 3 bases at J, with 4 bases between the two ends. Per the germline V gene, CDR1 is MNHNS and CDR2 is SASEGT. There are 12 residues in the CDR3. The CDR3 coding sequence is TGTGCCAGCAGTGAATACGACACTGAAGCTTTCTTT. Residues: CASSEYDTEAFF.

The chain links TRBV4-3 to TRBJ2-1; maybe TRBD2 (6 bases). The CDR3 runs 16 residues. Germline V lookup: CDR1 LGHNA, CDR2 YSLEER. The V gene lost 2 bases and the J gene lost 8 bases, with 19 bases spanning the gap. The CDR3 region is CASSQYLAGRGDEQFF. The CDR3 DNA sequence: TGCGCCAGCAGCCAATACCTTGCGGGGCGTGGAGATGAGCAGTTCTTC.

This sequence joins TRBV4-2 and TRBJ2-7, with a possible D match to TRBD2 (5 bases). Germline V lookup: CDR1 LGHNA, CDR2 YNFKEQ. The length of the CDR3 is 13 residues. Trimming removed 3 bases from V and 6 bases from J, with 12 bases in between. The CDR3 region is CASSQELDREQYF. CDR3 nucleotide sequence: TGTGCCAGCAGCCAGGAACTAGATCGCGAGCAGTACTTC.

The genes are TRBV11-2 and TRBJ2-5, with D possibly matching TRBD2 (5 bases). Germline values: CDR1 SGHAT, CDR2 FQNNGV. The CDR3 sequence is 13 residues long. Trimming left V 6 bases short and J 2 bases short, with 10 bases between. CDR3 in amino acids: CASSPGVQETQYF. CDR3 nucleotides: TGTGCCAGCAGTCCCGGGGTACAAGAGACCCAGTACTTC.

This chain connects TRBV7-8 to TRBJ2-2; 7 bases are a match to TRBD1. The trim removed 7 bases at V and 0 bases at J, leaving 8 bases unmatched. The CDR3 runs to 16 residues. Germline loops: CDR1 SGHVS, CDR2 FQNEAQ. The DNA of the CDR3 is TGTGCCAGCACCTCTCCAGGGGGTACGAACACCGGGGAGCTGTTTTTT. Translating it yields CASTSPGGTNTGELFF.

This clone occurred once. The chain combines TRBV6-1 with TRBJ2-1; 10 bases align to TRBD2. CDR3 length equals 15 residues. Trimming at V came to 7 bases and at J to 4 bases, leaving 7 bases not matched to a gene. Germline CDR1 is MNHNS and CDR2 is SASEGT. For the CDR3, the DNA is TGTGCCAGCATACGAAGCGGGAGGGGGTACAATGAGCAGTTCTTC. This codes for CASIRSGRGYNEQFF.

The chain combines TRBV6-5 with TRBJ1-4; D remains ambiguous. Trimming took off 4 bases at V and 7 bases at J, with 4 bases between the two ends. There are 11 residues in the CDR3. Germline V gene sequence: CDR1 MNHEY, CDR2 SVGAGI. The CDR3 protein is CASSFREKLFF. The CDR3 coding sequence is TGTGCCAGCAGTTTTCGTGAAAAACTGTTTTTT.

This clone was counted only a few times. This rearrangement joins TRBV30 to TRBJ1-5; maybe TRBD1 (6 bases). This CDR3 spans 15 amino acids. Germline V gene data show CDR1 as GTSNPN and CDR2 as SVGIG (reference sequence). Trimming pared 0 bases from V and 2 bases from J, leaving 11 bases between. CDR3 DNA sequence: TGTGCCTGGAGTGTATCCGCAGGGGGCAATCAGCCCCAGCATTTT. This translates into CAWSVSAGGNQPQHF.

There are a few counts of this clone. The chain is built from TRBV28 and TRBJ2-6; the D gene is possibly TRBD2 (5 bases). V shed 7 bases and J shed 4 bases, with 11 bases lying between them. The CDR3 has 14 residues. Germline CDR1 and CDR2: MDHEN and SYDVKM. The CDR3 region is CASTGMWGANVLTF. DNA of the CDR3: TGTGCCAGCACCGGGATGTGGGGGGCCAACGTCCTGACTTTC.

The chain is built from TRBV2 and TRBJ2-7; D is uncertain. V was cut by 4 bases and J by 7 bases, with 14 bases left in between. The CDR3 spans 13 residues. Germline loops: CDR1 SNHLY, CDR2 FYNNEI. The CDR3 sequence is CASSVDVRREQYF. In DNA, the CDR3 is TGTGCCAGCAGTGTTGATGTGCGGCGGGAGCAGTACTTC.

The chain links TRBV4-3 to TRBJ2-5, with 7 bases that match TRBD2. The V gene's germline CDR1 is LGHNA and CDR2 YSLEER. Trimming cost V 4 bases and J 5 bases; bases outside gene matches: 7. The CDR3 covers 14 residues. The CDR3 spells CASSRGGSVETQYF. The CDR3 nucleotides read TGCGCCAGCAGCCGCGGCGGGAGTGTTGAGACCCAGTACTTC.

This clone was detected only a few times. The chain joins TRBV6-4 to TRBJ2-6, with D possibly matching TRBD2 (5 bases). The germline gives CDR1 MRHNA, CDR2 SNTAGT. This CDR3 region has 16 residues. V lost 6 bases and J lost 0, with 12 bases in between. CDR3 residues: CASSPPGSSGANVLTF. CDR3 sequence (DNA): TGTGCCAGCAGCCCCCCGGGGAGCTCTGGGGCCAACGTCCTGACTTTC.